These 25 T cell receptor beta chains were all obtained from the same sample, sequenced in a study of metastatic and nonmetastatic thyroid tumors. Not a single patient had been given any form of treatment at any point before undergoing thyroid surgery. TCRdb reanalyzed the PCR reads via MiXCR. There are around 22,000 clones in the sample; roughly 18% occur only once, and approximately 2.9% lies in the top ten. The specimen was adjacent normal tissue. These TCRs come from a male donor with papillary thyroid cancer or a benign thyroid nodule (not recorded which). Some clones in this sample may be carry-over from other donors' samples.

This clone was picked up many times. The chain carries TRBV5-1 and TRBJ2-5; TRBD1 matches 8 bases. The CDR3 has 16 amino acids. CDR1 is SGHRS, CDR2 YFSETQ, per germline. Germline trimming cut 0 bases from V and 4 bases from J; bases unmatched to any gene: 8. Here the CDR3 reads CASSLEPDRGAETQYF. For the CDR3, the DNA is TGCGCCAGCAGCTTGGAACCCGACAGGGGCGCAGAGACCCAGTACTTC.

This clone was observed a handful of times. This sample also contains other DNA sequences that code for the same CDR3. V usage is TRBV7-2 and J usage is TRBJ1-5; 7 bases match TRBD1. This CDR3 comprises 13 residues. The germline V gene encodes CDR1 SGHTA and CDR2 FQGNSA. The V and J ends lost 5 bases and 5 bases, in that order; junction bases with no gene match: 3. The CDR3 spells CASSEQGDQPQHF. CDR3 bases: TGTGCCAGCAGCGAGCAGGGGGATCAGCCCCAGCATTTT.

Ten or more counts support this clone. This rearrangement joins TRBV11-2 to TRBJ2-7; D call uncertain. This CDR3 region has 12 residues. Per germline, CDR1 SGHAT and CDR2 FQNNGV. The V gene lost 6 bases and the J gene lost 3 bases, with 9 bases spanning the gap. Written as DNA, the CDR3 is TGTGCCAGCAGACCACCGGGCTACGAGCAGTACTTC. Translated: CASRPPGYEQYF.

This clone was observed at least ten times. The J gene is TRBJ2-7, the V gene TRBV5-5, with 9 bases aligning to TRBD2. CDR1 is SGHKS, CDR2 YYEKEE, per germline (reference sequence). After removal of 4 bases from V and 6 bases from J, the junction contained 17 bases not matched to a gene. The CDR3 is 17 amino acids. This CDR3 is CASSIGTSRYRGLEQYV. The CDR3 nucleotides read TGTGCCAGCAGCATTGGGACTAGCAGATATCGTGGTCTCGAGCAGTACGTC.

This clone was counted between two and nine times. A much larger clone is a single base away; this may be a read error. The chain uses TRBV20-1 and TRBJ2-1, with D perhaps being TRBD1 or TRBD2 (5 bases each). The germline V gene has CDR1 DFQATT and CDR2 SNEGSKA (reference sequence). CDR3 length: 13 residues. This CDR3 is CSLYWDGKNEQFF. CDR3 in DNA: TGCTCCTTGTATTGGGACGGCAAAAATGAGCAGTTCTTC.

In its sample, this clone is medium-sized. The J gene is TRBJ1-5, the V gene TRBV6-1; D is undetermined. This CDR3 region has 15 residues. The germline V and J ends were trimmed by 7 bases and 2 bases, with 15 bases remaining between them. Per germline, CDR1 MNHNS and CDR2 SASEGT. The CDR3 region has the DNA TGTGCCAGCAACCTATCTCCCGGGGGCAATCAGCCCCAGCATTTT. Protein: CASNLSPGGNQPQHF.

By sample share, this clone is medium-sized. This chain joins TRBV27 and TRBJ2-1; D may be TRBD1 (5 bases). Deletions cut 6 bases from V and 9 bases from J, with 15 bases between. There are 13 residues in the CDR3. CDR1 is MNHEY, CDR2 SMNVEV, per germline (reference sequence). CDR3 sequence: CASSFPRASEQFF. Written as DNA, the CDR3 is TGTGCCAGCAGCTTCCCCAGGGCATCTGAGCAGTTCTTC.

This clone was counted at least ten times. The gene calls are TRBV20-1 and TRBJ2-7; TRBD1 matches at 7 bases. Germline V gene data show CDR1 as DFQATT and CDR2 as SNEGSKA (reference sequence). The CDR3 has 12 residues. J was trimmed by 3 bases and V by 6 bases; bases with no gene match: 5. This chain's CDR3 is CSARGQIYEQYF. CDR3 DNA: TGCAGTGCAAGGGGACAGATCTACGAGCAGTACTTC.

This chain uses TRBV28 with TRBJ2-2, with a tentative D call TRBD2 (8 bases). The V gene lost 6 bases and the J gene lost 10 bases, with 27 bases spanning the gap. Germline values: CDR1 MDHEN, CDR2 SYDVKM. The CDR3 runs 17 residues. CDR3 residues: CASRRGGDRRDPAELFF. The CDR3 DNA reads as TGTGCCAGCAGACGGGGGGGGGACAGACGAGACCCCGCGGAGCTGTTTTTT.

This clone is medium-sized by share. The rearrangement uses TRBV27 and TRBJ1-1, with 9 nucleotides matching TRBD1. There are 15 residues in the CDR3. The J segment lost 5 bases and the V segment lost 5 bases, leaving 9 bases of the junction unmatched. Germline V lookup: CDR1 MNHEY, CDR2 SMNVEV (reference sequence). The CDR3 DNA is TGTGCCAGCAGTATTACAGGGGGCGTAGGTACTGAAGCTTTCTTT. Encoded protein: CASSITGGVGTEAFF.

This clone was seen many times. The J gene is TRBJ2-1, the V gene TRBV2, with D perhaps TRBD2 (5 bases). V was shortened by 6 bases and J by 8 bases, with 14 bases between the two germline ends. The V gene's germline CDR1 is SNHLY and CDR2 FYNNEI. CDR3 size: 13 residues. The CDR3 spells CASSYWTGDEQFF. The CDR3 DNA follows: TGTGCCAGCAGCTACTGGACTGGGGATGAGCAGTTCTTC.

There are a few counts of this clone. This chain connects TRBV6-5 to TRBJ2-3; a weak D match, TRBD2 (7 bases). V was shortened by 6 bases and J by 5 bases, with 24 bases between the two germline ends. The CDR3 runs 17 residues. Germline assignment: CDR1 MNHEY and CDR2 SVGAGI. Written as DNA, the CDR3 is TGTGCCAGCAGCCCAACACTAGAGGGGGGGCCGGGAGATACGCAGTATTTT. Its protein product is CASSPTLEGGPGDTQYF.

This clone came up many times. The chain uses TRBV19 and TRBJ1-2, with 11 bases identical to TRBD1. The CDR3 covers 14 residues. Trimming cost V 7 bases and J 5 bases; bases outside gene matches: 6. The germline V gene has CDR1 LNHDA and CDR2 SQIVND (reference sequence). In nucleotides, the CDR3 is TGTGCCAGTATCCCCAGGGACAGGGGGTATGGCTACACCTTC. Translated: CASIPRDRGYGYTF.

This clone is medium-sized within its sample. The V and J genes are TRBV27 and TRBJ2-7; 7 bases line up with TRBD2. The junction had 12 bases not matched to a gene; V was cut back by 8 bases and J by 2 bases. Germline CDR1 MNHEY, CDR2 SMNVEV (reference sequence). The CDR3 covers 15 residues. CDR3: CASRRLADLTYEQYF. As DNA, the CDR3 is TGTGCCAGCCGGCGGCTAGCGGATCTAACCTACGAGCAGTACTTC.

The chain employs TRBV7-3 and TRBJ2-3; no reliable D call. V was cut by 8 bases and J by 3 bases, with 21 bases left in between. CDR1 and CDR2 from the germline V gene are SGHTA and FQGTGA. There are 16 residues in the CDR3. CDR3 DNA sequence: TGTGCCAGCGGCCCCAGGTCCAATAAGACGACAGATACGCAGTATTTT. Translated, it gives CASGPRSNKTTDTQYF. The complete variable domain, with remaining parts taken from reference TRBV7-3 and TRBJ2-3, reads GAGVSQTPSNKVTEKGKYVELRCDPISGHTALYWYRQSLGQGPEFLIYFQGTGAADDSGLPNDRFFAVRPEGSVSTLKIQRTERGDSAVYLCASGPRSNKTTDTQYFGPGTRLTVL.

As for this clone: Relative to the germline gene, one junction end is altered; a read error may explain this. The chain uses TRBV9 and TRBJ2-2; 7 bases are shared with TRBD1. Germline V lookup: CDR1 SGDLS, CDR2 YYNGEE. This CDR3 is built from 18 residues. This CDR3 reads CASSDRTGPRSNTRELFF. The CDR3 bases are TGTGCCAGCAGCGACAGGACAGGTCCGCGATCGAACACCCGGGAGCTGTTTTTT.

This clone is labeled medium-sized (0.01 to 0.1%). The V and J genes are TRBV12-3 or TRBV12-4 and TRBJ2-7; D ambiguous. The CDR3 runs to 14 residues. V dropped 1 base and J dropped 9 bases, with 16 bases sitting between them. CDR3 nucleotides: TGTGCCAGCAGTTTAGGCGACAAGGAGTTAGGGCAGTACTTC. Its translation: CASSLGDKELGQYF.

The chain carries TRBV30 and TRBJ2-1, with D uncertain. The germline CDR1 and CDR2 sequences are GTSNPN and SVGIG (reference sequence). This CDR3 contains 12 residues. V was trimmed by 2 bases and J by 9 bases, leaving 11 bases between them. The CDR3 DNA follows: TGTGCCTGGAGTCTCATTAGTCGTGAGCAGTTCTTC. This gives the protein CAWSLISREQFF.

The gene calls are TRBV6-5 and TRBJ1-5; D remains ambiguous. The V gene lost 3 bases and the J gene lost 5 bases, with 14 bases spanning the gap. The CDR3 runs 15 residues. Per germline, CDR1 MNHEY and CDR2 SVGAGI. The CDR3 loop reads CASSYRKAGDQPQHF. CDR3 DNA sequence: TGTGCCAGCAGTTATCGTAAGGCTGGGGATCAGCCCCAGCATTTT.

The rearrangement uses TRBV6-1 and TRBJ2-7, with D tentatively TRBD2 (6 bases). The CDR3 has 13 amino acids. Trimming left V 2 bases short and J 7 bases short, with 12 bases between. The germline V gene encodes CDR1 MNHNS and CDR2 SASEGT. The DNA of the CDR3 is TGTGCCAGCAGTGAAAGGCGGGACCGGGAGCAGTACTTC. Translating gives CASSERRDREQYF.

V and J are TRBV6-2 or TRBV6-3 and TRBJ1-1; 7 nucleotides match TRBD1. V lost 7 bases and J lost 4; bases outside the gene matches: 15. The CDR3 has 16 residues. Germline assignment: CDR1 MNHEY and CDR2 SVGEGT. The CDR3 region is CASIYSYRGPGTEAFF. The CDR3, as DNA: TGTGCCAGCATTTATTCATACAGGGGTCCGGGCACTGAAGCTTTCTTT.

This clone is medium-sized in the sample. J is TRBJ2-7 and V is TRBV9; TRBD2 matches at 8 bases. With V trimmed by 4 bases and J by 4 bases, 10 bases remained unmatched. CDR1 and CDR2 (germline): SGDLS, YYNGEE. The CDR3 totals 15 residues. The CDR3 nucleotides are TGTGCCAGCAGCCCTCCGGGCGGGGGGAGGTACGAGCAGTACTTC. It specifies CASSPPGGGRYEQYF.

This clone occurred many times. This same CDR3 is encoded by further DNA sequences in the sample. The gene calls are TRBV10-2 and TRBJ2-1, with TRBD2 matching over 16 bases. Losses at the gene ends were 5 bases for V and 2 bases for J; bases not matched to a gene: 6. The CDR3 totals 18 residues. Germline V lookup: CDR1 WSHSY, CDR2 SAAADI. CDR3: CASSPGLAGGLTYNEQFF. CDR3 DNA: TGCGCCAGCAGTCCGGGACTAGCGGGGGGGCTTACCTACAATGAGCAGTTCTTC.

The CDR3 nucleotides are TGCAGCGTTGAAGCCGCCCCTTCACTAGCGGGAGTAAGGGGGGGCAATGAGCAGTTCTTC. Amino acids: CSVEAAPSLAGVRGGNEQFF. The V and J genes are TRBV29-1 and TRBJ2-1, with 11 nucleotides matching TRBD2. Germline CDR1 and CDR2: SQVTM and ANQGSEA. The CDR3 is 20 residues long. V was pared by 1 base and J by 6 bases, with 20 bases of the junction left unmatched.

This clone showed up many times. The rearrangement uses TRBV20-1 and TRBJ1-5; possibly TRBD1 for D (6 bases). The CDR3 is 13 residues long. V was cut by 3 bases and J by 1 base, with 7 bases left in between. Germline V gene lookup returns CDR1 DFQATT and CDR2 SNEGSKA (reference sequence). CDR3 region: CSARDSSNQPQHF. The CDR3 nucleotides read TGCAGTGCTAGGGACAGCAGCAATCAGCCCCAGCATTTT.